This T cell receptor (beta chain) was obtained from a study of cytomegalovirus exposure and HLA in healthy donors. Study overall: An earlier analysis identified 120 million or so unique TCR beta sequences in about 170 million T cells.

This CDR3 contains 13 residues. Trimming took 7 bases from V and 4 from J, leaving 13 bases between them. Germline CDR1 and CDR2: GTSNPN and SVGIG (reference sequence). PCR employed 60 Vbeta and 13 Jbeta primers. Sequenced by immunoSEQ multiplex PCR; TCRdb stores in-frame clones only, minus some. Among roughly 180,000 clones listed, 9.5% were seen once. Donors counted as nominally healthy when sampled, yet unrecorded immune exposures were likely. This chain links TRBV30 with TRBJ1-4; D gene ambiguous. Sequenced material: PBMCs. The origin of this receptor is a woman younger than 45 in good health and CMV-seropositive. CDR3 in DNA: TGTGCCTTCTTCAGTATTTTTAATGAAAAACTGTTTTTT. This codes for CAFFSIFNEKLFF.